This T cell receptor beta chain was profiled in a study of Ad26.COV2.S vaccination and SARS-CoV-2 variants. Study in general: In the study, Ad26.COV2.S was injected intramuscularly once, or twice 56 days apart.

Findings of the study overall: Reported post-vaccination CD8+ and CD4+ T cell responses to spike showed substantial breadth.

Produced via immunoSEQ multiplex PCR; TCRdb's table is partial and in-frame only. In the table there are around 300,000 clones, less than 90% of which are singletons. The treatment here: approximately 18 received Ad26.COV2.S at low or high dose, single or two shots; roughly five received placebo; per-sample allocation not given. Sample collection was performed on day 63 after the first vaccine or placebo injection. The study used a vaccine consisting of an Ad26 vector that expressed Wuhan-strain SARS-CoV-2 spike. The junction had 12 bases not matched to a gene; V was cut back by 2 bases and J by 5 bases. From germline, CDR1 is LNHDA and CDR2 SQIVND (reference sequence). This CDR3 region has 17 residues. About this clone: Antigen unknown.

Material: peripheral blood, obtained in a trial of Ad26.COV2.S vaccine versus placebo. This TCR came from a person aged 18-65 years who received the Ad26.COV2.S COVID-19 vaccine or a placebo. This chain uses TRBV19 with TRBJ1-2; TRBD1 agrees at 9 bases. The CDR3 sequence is CASSIPLKSGTGYGYTF. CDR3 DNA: TGTGCCAGTAGTATACCCCTAAAAAGCGGGACAGGGTATGGCTACACCTTC. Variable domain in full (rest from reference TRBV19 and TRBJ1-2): DGGITQSPKYLFRKEGQNVTLSCEQNLNHDAMYWYRQDPGQGLRLIYYSQIVNDFQKGDIAEGYSVSREKKESFPLTVTSAQKNPTAFYLCASSIPLKSGTGYGYTFGSGTRLTVV.